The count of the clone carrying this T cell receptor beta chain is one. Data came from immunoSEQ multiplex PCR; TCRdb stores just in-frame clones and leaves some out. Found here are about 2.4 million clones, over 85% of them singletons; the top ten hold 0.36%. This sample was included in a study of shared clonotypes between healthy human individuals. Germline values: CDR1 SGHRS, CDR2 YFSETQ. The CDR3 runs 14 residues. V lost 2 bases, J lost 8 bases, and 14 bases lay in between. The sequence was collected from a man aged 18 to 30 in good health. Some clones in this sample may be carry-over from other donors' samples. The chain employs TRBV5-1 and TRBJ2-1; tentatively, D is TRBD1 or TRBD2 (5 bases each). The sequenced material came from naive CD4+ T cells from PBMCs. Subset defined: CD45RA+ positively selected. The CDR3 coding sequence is TGCGCCAGCAGCTTAAGGCCGATGGGGGATGAGCAGTTCTTC. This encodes CASSLRPMGDEQFF.